Reported below is one T cell receptor beta chain. This sample was included in a study of CD4 T cells in relation to SARS-CoV-2 and coronaviruses. Using immunoSEQ multiplex PCR, the repertoire was profiled, and TCRdb retains in-frame clones only, with some absent. The data contain about 38,000 clones, 88% of them singletons. Deletions cut 4 bases from V and 1 base from J, with 14 bases between. The CDR3 consists of 15 residues. Germline CDR1 and CDR2: MNHEY and SVGAGI. This clonotype was obtained from an adult with COVID-19. The material sequenced was memory CD4+ T cells from PBMCs. The chain carries TRBV6-5 and TRBJ2-7; tentative D call: TRBD1 (6 bases). CDR3 sequence (DNA): TGTGCCAGCAGTTCCCGCCCGGACAGTTCCTACGAGCAGTACTTC. Its translation: CASSSRPDSSYEQYF.